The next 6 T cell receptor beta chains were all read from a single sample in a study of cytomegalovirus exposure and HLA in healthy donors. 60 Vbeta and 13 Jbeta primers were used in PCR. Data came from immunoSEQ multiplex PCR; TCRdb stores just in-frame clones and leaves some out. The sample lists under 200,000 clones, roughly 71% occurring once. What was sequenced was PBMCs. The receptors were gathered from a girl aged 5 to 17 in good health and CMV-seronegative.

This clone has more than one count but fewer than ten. The CDR3, as DNA: TGTGCCAGCAGCGAACAGGGGCACCCGTCTGGCTACACCTTC. This translates into CASSEQGHPSGYTF. The chain couples TRBV6-6 to TRBJ1-2; 7 bases align to TRBD1. Germline V gives CDR1 MNHNY, CDR2 SVGAGI (reference sequence). The CDR3 totals 14 residues. J was trimmed by 7 bases and V by 6 bases; bases with no gene match: 11.

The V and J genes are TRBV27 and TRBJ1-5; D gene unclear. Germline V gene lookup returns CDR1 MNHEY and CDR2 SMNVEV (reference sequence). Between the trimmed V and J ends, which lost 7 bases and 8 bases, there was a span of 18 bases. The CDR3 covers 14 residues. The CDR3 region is CASNPGGGREPQHF. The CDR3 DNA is TGTGCCAGCAACCCGGGAGGTGGTAGGGAGCCCCAGCATTTT.

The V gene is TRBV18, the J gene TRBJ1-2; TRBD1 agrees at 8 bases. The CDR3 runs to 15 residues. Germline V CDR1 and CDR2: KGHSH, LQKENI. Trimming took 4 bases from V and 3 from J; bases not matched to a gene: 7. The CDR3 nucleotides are TGTGCCAGCTCACAAACGACAGGGGTCTACTATGGCTACACCTTC. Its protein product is CASSQTTGVYYGYTF.

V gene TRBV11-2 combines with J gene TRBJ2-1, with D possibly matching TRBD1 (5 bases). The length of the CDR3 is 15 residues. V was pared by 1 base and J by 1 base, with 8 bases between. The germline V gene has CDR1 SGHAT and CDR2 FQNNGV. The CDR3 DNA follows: TGTGCCAGCAGCTTAGGCACAGGTTCCTACAATGAGCAGTTCTTC. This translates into CASSLGTGSYNEQFF.

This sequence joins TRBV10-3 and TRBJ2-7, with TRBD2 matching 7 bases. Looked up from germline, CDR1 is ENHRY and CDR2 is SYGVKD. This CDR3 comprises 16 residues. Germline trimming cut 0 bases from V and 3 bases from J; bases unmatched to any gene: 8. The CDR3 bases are TGTGCCATCAGTGAGTCTCCGGCGGGAGTCTTCTACGAGCAGTACTTC. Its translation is CAISESPAGVFYEQYF.

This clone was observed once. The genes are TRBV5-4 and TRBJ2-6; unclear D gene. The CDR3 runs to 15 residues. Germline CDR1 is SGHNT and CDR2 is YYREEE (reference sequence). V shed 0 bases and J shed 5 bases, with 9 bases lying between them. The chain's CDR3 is CASSLGARRANVLTF. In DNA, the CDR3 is TGTGCCAGCAGCTTGGGGGCCCGTCGGGCCAACGTCCTGACTTTC.